What follows describes a single T cell receptor (beta chain). This clonotype was observed at least ten times. Its antigen remains unidentified. No per-base quality is available; no much larger clone lies one base away. The receptor library was made with PCR. Sequencing used an Illumina HiSeq 2500. TCR library preparation used molecular barcoding, with unique molecular identifiers applied to normalize quantification of the TCRbeta repertoire. TCRdb trimmed public reads at Q25 via fastp, called clones via MiXCR and kept in-frame beta chains. Rows are combined by CDR3 protein, so each entry shows the most common genes and DNA. This sample gives tens of thousands of distinct CDR3 sequences in total; just under 5% of them show up just once. The biggest ten clones account for 15% to 20% of the sample. The treatment or condition label, read with the paper, signifies: allogeneic hematopoietic cell transplantation with graft depleted of TCRalphabeta T cells and CD19 B cells. TCRalphabeta/CD19-depleted allogeneic hematopoietic cell grafts were given to the transplant recipients, all of whom were children.

The data derive from a study of T-cell reconstitution after alpha-beta-depleted transplantation in children (TCRdb year 2016). About the investigation overall: T-cell immune reconstitution after TCRalphabeta/CD19-depleted allogeneic hematopoietic cell transplantation in children was quantitatively tracked in the study by means of TCR repertoire profiling. Study-wide conclusions, independent of this receptor: The high TCRbeta diversity at day 60 in some patients was ascribed to recipient T cells and intrathymic progenitors that had survived conditioning. The frequencies of hyperexpanded clones fell over the following months, and after one year, T-cell counts and TCRbeta diversity were mostly attributed to newly produced T cells. The apparently early alphabetaT-cell count recovery about two months after transplant was reportedly dependent on only several hundred rapidly expanded clones derived from non-depleted graft cells.

From its cysteine to its phenylalanine, the CDR3 spans 19 amino acids. Here the CDR3 DNA is all that survives: 57 bases in frame from base 1. V loses 3 bases of germline sequence and J loses 0 bases, and the interval between the two ends is 18 bases. Specimen: PBMCs, mostly from graft donor cells, collected 180 days after TCRalphabeta/CD19-depleted stem cell transplant. This sequence originates from a boy less than two years old who had a stem cell transplant for acute myeloid leukemia, so the T cells may come from the graft donor. The rearrangement combines TRBV12-3 or TRBV12-4 with TRBJ1-6; the D gene is possibly TRBD1, with 5 bases matching. Here is the DNA: TGTGCCAGCAGTTTTCTTCCTGGGGGAGGCAGCTCCTATAATTCACCCCTCCACTTT. The translation is CASSFLPGGGSSYNSPLHF.